This is a list of T cell receptor beta chains from one sample in a study of shared clonotypes between healthy human individuals. Using immunoSEQ multiplex PCR, the repertoire was profiled, and TCRdb retains in-frame clones only, with some absent. The sample carries about 770,000 clones, 72% recorded once. Sample: memory CD4+ T cells sorted from blood. The receptors shown here come from a woman aged 25-40 years in good health. CDR3s leave out the opening cysteine and the closing phenylalanine or tryptophan.

TRBJ2-1,14,TRBV4-1,ASSQDYQLTYNEQF
TRBJ2-3,14,TRBV4-1,ASSQDNRGGTDTQY
TRBJ2-1,13,TRBV27,ASSSVAGAYNEQF
TRBJ2-4,14,TRBV5-6,ASSVLRDSIKNIQY
TRBJ2-7,11,TRBV13,ASSLERGPEQY
TRBJ2-1,14,TRBV19,ASSQRGTSGAGEQF
TRBJ2-5,11,TRBV18,ASSPQGWETQY
TRBJ1-2,15,TRBV5-6,ASSLDWDRTPNYGYT
.,15,TRBV2,ASSNGLEAVSSYEQY
TRBJ1-5,14,TRBV30,AWSAERTFSHQPQH
TRBJ2-5,12,TRBV5-1,ASSWGGRQETQY
TRBJ1-1,10,TRBV10-3,AISSEQEAAF
TRBJ1-1,12,TRBV19,ASSKTGGWTEAF
TRBJ2-7,9,TRBV20-1,SARDSYEQY
TRBJ1-1,10,TRBV7-9,ASSLASTEAF
TRBJ1-2,12,TRBV6-5,ASSYSRDRRGYT
TRBJ1-1,12,TRBV7-9,ASIPSGQSWGAF
TRBJ1-4,13,TRBV27,ASSPWGTGSEKLF
TRBJ2-1,12,TRBV7-8,ASSWSGTYNEQF
TRBJ2-7,15,TRBV27,ASSGGPPGQHLGEQY
TRBJ2-1,13,TRBV6-4,ASSPDRGGYNEQF
TRBJ2-5,15,TRBV7-9,ASSFPTSGRDWETQY
TRBJ1-1,11,TRBV11-2,ASSSELNTEAF
TRBJ2-3,12,TRBV29-1,SVAKGRKTDTQY
TRBJ2-1,14,TRBV6-4,ASSDSGTSGYNEQF
TRBJ1-2,11,TRBV28,ASRYPTGYGYT
TRBJ2-7,10,TRBV7-2,ASGNSGYEQY